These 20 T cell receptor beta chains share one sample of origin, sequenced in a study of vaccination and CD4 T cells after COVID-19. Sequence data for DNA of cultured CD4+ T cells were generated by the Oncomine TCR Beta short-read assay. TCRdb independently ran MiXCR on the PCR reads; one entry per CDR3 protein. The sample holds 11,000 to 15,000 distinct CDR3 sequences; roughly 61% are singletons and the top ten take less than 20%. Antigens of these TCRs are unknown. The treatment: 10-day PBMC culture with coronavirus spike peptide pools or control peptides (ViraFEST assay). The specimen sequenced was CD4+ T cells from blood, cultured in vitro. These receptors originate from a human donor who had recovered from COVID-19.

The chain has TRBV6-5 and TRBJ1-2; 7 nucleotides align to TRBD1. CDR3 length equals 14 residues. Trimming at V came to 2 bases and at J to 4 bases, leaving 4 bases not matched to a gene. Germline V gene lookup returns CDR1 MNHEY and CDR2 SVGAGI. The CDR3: CASSYSRGAYGYTF. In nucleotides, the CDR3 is TGTGCCAGCAGTTACAGCAGGGGGGCCTATGGCTACACCTTC.

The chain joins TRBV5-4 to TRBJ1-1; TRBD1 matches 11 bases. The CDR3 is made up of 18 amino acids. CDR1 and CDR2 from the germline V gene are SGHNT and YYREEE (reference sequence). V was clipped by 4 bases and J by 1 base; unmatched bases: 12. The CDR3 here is CASSPPGQGGFRNTEAFF. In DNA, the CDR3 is TGTGCCAGCAGCCCACCGGGACAGGGGGGGTTTCGGAACACTGAAGCTTTCTTT.

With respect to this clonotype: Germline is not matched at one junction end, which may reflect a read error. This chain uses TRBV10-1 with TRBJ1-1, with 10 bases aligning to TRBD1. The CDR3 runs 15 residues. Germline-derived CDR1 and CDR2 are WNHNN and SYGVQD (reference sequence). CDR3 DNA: TGCGCCAGCAGTGATTACGGGACAGGGGTATCTGAAACTTTCTTT. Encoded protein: CASSDYGTGVSETFF.

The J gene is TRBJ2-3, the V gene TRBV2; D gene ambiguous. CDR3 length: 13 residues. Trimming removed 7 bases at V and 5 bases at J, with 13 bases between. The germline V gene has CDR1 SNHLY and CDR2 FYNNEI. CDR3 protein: CASTLERIDTQYF. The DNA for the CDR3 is TGTGCCAGCACCTTAGAACGGATAGATACGCAGTATTTT.

The CDR3 loop is CASSPRTSGRNEQFF. The CDR3 region has the DNA TGTGCCAGCAGTCCCCGGACTAGCGGGAGGAATGAGCAGTTCTTC. The chain employs TRBV28 and TRBJ2-1, with 14 bases lining up with TRBD2. V lost 5 bases, J lost 7 bases, and 4 bases stayed unmatched. The CDR3 loop spans 15 amino acids. CDR1 and CDR2 from the germline V gene are MDHEN and SYDVKM.

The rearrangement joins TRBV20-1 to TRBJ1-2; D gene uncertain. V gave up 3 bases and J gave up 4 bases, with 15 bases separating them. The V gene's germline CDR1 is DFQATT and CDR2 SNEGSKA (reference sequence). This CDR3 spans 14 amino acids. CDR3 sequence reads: CSASPGSDPYGYTF. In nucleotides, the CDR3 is TGCAGTGCTAGTCCGGGATCCGACCCCTATGGCTACACCTTC.

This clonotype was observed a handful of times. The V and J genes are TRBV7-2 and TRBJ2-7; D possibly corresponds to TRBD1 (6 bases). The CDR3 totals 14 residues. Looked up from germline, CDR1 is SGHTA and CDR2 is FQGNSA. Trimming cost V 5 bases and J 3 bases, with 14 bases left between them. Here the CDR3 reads CASSIGQIHYEQYF. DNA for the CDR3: TGTGCCAGCAGCATCGGACAGATTCACTACGAGCAGTACTTC.

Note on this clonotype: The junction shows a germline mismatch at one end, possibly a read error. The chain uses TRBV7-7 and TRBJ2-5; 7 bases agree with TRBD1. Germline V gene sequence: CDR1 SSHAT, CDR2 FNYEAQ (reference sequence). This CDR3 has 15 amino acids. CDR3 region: CASSLGDRAQETQYF. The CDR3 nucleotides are TGTGCTAGCAGCTTAGGAGACAGGGCCCAAGAGACCCAGTACTTC.

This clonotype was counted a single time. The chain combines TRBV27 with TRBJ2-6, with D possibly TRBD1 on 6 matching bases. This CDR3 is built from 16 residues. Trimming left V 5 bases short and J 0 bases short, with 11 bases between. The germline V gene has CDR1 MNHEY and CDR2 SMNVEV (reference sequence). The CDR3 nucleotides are TGTGCCAGCAGTCCCGGACAGAGCTCTGGGGCCAACGTCCTGACTTTC. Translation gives CASSPGQSSGANVLTF.

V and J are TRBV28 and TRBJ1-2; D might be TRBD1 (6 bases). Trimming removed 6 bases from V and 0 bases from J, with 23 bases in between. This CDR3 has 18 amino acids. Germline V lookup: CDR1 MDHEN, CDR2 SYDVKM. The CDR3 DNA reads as TGTGCCAGCAGCCTCACAAGAGGCAGGGGACCGACTAACTATGGCTACACCTTC. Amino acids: CASSLTRGRGPTNYGYTF.

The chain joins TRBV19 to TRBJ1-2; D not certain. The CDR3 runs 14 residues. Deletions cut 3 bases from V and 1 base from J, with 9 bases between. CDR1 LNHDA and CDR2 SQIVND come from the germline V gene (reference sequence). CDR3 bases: TGTGCCAGTAGTATTAGACATAATAACTATGGCTACACCTTC. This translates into CASSIRHNNYGYTF.

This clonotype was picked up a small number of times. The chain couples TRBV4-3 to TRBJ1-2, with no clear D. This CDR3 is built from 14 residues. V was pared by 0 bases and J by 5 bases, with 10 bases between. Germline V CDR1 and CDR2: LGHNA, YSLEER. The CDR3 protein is CASSQDFAEYGYTF. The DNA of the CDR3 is TGCGCCAGCAGCCAAGATTTCGCCGAATATGGCTACACCTTC.

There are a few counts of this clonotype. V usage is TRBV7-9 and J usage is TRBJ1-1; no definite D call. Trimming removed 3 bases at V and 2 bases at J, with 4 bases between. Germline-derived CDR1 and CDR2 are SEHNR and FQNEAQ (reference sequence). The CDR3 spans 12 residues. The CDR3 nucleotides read TGTGCCAGCAGCTTGGTTAACACTGAAGCTTTCTTT. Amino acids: CASSLVNTEAFF.

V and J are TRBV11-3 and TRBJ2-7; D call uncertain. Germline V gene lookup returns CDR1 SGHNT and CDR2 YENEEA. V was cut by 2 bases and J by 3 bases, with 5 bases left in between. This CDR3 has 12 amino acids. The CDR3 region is CASSLRSYEQYF. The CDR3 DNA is TGTGCCAGCAGCTTACGCAGCTACGAGCAGTACTTC. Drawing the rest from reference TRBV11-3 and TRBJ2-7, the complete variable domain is EAGVVQSPRYKIIEKKQPVAFWCNPISGHNTLYWYLQNLGQGPELLIRYENEEAVDDSQLPKDRFSAERLKGVDSTLKIQPAELGDSAVYLCASSLRSYEQYFGPGTRLTVT.

In DNA form, the CDR3 reads TGTGCCAGCAGTCGGGGCAGGGTCCAAGAGACCCAGTACTTC. Protein: CASSRGRVQETQYF. The V gene is TRBV6-1, the J gene TRBJ2-5; D tentatively fits TRBD1 or TRBD2 (5 bases each). Trimming cost V 5 bases and J 1 base, with 11 bases left between them. Germline V gene lookup returns CDR1 MNHNS and CDR2 SASEGT. The CDR3 is 14 residues long.

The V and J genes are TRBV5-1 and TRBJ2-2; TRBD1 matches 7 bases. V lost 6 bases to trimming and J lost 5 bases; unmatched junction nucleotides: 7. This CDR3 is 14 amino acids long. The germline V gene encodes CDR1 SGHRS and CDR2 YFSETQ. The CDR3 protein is CASNRGLRTGELFF. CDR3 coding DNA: TGCGCCAGCAACAGGGGCCTTAGAACCGGGGAGCTGTTTTTT.

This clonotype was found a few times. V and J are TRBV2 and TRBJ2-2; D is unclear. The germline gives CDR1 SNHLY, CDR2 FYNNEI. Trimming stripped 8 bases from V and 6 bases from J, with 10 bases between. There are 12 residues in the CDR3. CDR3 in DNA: TGTGCCAGCGAGCAGGTAGCCGGGGAGCTGTTTTTT. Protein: CASEQVAGELFF.

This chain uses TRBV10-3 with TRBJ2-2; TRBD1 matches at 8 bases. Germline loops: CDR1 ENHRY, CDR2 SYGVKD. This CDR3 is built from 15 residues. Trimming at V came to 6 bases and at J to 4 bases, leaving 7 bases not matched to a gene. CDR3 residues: CAIRAQGAGTGELFF. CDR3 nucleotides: TGTGCCATCAGGGCTCAGGGGGCGGGCACCGGGGAGCTGTTTTTT.

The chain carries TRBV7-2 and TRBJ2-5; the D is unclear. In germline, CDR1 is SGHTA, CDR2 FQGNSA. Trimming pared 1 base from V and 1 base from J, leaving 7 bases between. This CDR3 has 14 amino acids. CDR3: CASSLGVLQETQYF. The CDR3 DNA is TGTGCCAGCAGCTTAGGAGTGCTCCAAGAGACCCAGTACTTC.

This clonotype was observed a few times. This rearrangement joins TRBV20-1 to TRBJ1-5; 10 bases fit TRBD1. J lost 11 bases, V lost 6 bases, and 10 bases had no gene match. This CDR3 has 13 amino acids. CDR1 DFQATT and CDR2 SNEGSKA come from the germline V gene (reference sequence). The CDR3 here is CSAWTGGGWSQHF. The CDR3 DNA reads TGCAGTGCATGGACAGGGGGGGGTTGGTCCCAGCATTTT.